This TCR beta chain was found in a study of blood T cell repertoires in COVID-19. The method was immunoSEQ multiplex PCR; TCRdb's version includes in-frame clones alone and lacks a portion of them. In the table there are approximately 250,000 clones, about 87% of which are singletons. V gave up 4 bases and J gave up 6 bases; unmatched junction bases: 5. Germline loops: CDR1 SGHTA, CDR2 FQGNSA. The CDR3 totals 14 residues. V gene TRBV7-2 combines with J gene TRBJ2-2; 7 nucleotides align to TRBD1. Source material: peripheral blood. The TCR comes from a woman aged 60-75 years with COVID-19, enrolled during active disease. DNA of the CDR3: TGTGCCAGCAGCTACTACAGGGGAGCCGGGGAGCTGTTTTTT. Encoded protein: CASSYYRGAGELFF. The variable domain in full, with the rest retrieved from reference TRBV7-2 and TRBJ2-2, is GAGVSQSPSNKVTEKGKDVELRCDPISGHTALYWYRQSLGQGLEFLIYFQGNSAPDKSGLPSDRFSAERTGGSVSTLTIQRTQQEDSAVYLCASSYYRGAGELFFGEGSRLTVL.